Listed here is a single TCR beta chain. Antigen: not known. Germline V gene lookup returns CDR1 SGHNT and CDR2 YYREEE (reference sequence). V was clipped by 4 bases and J by 5 bases, with 18 bases between them. This CDR3 contains 15 residues. Each donor's status was that of a healthy bone marrow donor. The source of the sample is a study of cytomegalovirus exposure and HLA in healthy donors. Overall study results and limits: Productive status was seen about 90% or about 30% of the time for most TCR beta V segments in an earlier analysis. The study recorded 164 TCR beta chains that were cytomegalovirus-associated.

PCR involved 60 Vbeta and 13 Jbeta primers. The repertoire was sequenced with immunoSEQ multiplex PCR; TCRdb's copy has only in-frame clones and lacks some. The sample lists roughly 160,000 clones, roughly 84% occurring once. Sequences were obtained from PBMCs. The chain combines TRBV5-4 with TRBJ1-1; D call uncertain. This receptor was identified in a man aged 25-45 years in good health and CMV-seropositive. For the CDR3, the DNA is TGTGCCAGCAGCCGGCGGCAAGGCTCTGGGACTGAAGCTTTCTTT. Translated: CASSRRQGSGTEAFF.